A single sample gave rise to the 9 T cell receptor beta chains below, sequenced in a study of T cells in Graves' hyperthyroidism and ophthalmopathy. Using RNA transcripts as the source, TCR beta CDR3 regions were amplified. The study used the HTBI primer set for a first-round RT-PCR of the TCR CDR3. TCRdb reanalysed the multiplex PCR reads using MiXCR and keeps one entry per CDR3 protein. The table lists 300,000 or so distinct CDR3 sequences, approximately 16% of them singletons, with approximately 35% in the top ten. Material for sequencing was blood. Receptors originate from a man aged 25-40 years with Graves' hyperthyroidism.

The CDR3 sequence: CSARLPRHYSNQPQHF. The CDR3 region has the DNA TGCAGTGCTAGGCTTCCGCGGCACTATAGCAATCAGCCCCAGCATTTT. The chain links TRBV20-1 to TRBJ1-5; D not resolved. Trimming took 3 bases from V and 0 from J, leaving 15 bases between them. The CDR3 totals 16 residues. Germline V CDR1 and CDR2: DFQATT, SNEGSKA (reference sequence).

This clonotype was seen a few times. V gene TRBV12-3 or TRBV12-4 combines with J gene TRBJ2-1; 7 bases align to TRBD2. The length of the CDR3 is 16 residues. The trim removed 4 bases at V and 5 bases at J, leaving 11 bases unmatched. The CDR3 region has the DNA TGTGCCAGCAGTTCCGCCGGGACTACTACACACAATGAGCAGTTCTTC. It codes for CASSSAGTTTHNEQFF.

This clonotype was seen repeatedly, ten times or more. The rearrangement links TRBV11-2 to TRBJ1-2; TRBD1 matches at 9 bases. There are 15 residues in the CDR3. The V gene end was trimmed by 6 bases and the J gene end by 8 bases; junction bases not matched to a gene: 13. CDR1 SGHAT and CDR2 FQNNGV come from the germline V gene. The chain's CDR3 is CASSLGDRGSGGYTF. CDR3 nucleotides: TGTGCCAGCAGTCTAGGAGACAGGGGGAGTGGAGGCTACACCTTC.

This clonotype was observed a few times. The chain joins TRBV4-2 to TRBJ1-1; D is ambiguous. The CDR3 length is 14 residues. V was cut by 1 base and J by 6 bases, with 12 bases left in between. Germline V gene sequence: CDR1 LGHNA, CDR2 YNFKEQ. The CDR3 loop is CASSQVWVGAEAFF. CDR3 in DNA: TGTGCCAGCAGCCAAGTGTGGGTGGGCGCTGAAGCTTTCTTT.

This clonotype was detected a few times. The chain has TRBV7-2 and TRBJ2-2; a weak D match, TRBD1 (5 bases). The germline V gene has CDR1 SGHTA and CDR2 FQGNSA. CDR3 length: 13 amino acids. Trimming removed 4 bases from V and 4 bases from J, with 7 bases in between. The CDR3 reads CASSSTVTGELFF. DNA for the CDR3: TGTGCCAGCAGCTCGACAGTCACCGGGGAGCTGTTTTTT. Full variable domain (missing parts from reference TRBV7-2 and TRBJ2-2): GAGVSQSPSNKVTEKGKDVELRCDPISGHTALYWYRQSLGQGLEFLIYFQGNSAPDKSGLPSDRFSAERTGGSVSTLTIQRTQQEDSAVYLCASSSTVTGELFFGEGSRLTVL.

The CDR3 region is CASSKGQGQVSNEKLFF. CDR3 nucleotide sequence: TGTGCCAGCAGCAAGGGACAGGGACAGGTGTCTAATGAAAAACTGTTTTTT. This chain joins TRBV7-9 and TRBJ1-4; 9 nucleotides line up with TRBD1. Germline CDR1 SEHNR, CDR2 FQNEAQ (reference sequence). V shed 5 bases and J 3 bases; nucleotides not matched to a gene: 10. The CDR3 loop spans 17 amino acids.

The chain employs TRBV7-3 and TRBJ2-3; D perhaps matches TRBD1 (6 bases). Trimming stripped 3 bases from V and 2 bases from J, with 12 bases between. Germline lookup yields CDR1 SGHTA and CDR2 FQGTGA. The CDR3 loop spans 15 amino acids. CDR3: CASSFTGLPTDTQYF. CDR3 bases: TGTGCCAGCAGCTTCACAGGGCTACCCACAGATACGCAGTATTTT.

This clonotype was recorded a few times. The chain joins TRBV20-1 to TRBJ2-1; 7 bases match TRBD1. V trimming: 1 base; J trimming: 4 bases; junction bases outside the gene matches: 7. Germline CDR1 and CDR2: DFQATT and SNEGSKA (reference sequence). The CDR3 is made up of 15 amino acids. Here the CDR3 DNA reads TGCAGTGCTAGAGGGTACAGGGGCGGGTACAATGAGCAGTTCTTC. The encoded protein is CSARGYRGGYNEQFF.

As for this clonotype: A clone one base away is much larger, so this may be a read error. This sequence joins TRBV4-1 and TRBJ2-7; no clear D. The J call may be mistaken, given a closer DNA end match to TRBJ2-1. This CDR3 comprises 17 residues. The germline gives CDR1 MGHRA, CDR2 YSYEKL. The CDR3 region is CASSQGAGAPGSYEQFF. CDR3 in DNA: TGCGCCAGCAGCCAAGGGGCCGGTGCCCCCGGCTCCTACGAGCAGTTCTTC.